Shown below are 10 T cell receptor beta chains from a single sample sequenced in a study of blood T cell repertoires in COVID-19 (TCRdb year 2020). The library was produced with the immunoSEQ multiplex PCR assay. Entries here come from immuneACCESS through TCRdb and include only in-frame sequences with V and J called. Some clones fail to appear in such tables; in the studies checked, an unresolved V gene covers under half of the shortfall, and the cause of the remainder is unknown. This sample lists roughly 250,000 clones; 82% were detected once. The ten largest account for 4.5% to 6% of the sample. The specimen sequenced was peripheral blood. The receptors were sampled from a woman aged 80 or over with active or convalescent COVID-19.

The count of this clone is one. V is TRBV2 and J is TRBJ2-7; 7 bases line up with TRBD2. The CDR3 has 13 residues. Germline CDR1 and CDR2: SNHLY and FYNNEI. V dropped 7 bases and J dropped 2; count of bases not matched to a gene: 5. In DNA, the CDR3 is TGTGCCAGCATAAGCGGGATTACCTACGAGCAGTACTTC. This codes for CASISGITYEQYF.

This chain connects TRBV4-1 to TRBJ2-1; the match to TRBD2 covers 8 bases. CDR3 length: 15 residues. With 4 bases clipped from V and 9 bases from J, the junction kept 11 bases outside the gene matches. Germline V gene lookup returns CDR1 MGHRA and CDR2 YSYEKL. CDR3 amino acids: CASSRVREGNIEQFF. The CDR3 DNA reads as TGCGCCAGCAGCCGCGTCCGGGAGGGGAATATTGAGCAGTTCTTC.

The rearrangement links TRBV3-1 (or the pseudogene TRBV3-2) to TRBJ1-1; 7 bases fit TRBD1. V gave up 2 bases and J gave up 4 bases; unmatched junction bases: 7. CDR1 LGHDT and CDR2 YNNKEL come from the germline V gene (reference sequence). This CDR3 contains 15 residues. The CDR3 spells CASSQTGAASTEAFF. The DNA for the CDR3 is TGTGCCAGCAGCCAAACAGGGGCCGCGAGCACTGAAGCTTTCTTT.

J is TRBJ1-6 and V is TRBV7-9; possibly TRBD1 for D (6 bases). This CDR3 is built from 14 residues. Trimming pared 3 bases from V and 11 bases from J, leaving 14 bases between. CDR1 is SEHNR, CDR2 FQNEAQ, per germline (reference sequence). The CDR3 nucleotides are TGTGCCAGCAGCTTCCGGAACAGGGATACACCCCTCCACTTT. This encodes CASSFRNRDTPLHF.

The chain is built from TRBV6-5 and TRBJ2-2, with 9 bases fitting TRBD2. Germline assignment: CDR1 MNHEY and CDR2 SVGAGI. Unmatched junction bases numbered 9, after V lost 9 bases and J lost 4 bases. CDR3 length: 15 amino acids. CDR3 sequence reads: CASRIAGVSTGELFF. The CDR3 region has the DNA TGTGCCAGTCGAATAGCGGGAGTAAGCACCGGGGAGCTGTTTTTT.

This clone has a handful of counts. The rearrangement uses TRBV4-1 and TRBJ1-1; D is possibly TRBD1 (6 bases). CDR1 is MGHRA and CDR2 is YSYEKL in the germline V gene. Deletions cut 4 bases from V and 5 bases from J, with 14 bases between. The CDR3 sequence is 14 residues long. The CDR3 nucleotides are TGCGCCAGCAGCCCGAACAGGGAAGGAACTGAAGCTTTCTTT. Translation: CASSPNREGTEAFF.

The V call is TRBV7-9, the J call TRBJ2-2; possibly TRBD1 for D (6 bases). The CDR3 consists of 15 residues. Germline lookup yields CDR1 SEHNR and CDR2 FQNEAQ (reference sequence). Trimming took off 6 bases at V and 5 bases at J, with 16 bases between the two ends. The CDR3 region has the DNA TGTGCCAGCAGAGAACGGCAGGGGCTAACCGGGGAGCTGTTTTTT. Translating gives CASRERQGLTGELFF.

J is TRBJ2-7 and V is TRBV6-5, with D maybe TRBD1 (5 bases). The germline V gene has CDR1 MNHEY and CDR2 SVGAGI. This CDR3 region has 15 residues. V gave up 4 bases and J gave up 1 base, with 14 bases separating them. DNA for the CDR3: TGTGCCAGCAGTTTCGACAGTTTACGATCCTACGAGCAGTACTTC. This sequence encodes CASSFDSLRSYEQYF.

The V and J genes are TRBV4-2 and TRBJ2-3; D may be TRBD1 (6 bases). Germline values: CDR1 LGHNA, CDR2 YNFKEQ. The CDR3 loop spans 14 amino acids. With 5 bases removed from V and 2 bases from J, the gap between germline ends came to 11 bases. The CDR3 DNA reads TGTGCCAGCAGCGAGGGGGAGATCACAGATACGCAGTATTTT. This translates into CASSEGEITDTQYF.

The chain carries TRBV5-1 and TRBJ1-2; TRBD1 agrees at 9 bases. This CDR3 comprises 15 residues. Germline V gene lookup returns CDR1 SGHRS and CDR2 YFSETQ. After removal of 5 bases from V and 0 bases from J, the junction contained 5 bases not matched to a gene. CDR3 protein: CASRQGAETNYGYTF. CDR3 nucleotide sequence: TGCGCCAGCAGACAGGGGGCAGAAACTAACTATGGCTACACCTTC.